The 3 T cell receptor beta chains below all came from one sample that was sequenced in a study of T-cell reconstitution after alpha-beta-depleted transplantation in children. A TCRbeta library incorporating unique molecular identifiers was prepared. In TCRdb, the PCR reads were re-called with MiXCR into one record per CDR3 protein. Here the sample spans fewer than 350,000 distinct CDR3 sequences, roughly a tenth being singletons. Material: PBMCs, obtained before TCRalphabeta/CD19-depleted stem cell transplant. The source of these receptors is a boy in the first two years of life with acute myeloid leukemia, due to receive a stem cell transplant.

This clonotype was counted ten times or more. This chain joins TRBV15 and TRBJ2-5; TRBD2 is a possible D gene (5 bases). Germline CDR1 reads LNHNV; CDR2 reads YYDKDF (reference sequence). Trimming stripped 0 bases from V and 4 bases from J, with 9 bases between. The CDR3 has 14 residues. Written as DNA, the CDR3 is TGTGCCACCAGCAGAGACGCAGGAGGAGAGACCCAGTACTTC. This codes for CATSRDAGGETQYF.

This chain links TRBV29-1 with TRBJ1-2; TRBD1 matches 7 bases. The CDR3 has 13 amino acids. From germline, CDR1 is SQVTM and CDR2 ANQGSEA. V gave up 5 bases and J gave up 4 bases; unmatched junction bases: 7. The CDR3 here is CSVSTGDIYGYTF. In DNA, the CDR3 is TGCAGCGTTTCTACAGGGGATATCTATGGCTACACCTTC.

This clonotype was seen at least ten times. This chain connects TRBV7-2 to TRBJ2-5, with D possibly TRBD2 on 6 matching bases. In germline, CDR1 is SGHTA, CDR2 FQGNSA. V lost 6 bases, J lost 3 bases, and 11 bases lay in between. The CDR3 length is 13 residues. CDR3 coding DNA: TGTGCCAGCAGGCCGGGCGGGGAAGAGACCCAGTACTTC. Translation: CASRPGGEETQYF.